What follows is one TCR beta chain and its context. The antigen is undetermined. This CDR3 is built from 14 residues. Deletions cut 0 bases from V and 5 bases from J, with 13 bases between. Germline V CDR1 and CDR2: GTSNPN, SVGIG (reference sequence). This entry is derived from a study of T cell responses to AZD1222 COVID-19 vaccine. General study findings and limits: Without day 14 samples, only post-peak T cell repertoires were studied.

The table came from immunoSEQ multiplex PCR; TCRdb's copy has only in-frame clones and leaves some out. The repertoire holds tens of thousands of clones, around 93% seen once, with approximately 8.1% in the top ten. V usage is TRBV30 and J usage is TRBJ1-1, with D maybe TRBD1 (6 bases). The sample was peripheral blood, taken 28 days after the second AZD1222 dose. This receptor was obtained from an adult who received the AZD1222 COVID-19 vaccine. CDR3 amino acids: CAWSVGRGGTEAFF. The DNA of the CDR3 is TGTGCCTGGAGTGTAGGGAGAGGGGGGACTGAAGCTTTCTTT.